Listed below are T cell receptor beta chains from one sample, sequenced in a study of identical twins' blood T cells. TCRdb reanalysed the 5' RACE reads using MiXCR and keeps one entry per CDR3 protein. The sample holds hundreds of thousands of distinct CDR3 sequences, 28% seen once. The specimen was PBMCs. The receptors were gathered from a woman aged 18-49 years in good health. CDR3s include the opening cysteine and the closing phenylalanine or tryptophan. A D gene is named only where the DNA matches it firmly. Only part of the rows carry a size: once, few, many, or a class if the clone is expanded.

CDR3 protein: CASSPGGITRGEKLFF; CDR3 DNA: TGCGCCAGCAGCCCGGGGGGTATCACTAGGGGTGAAAAACTGTTTTTT; V gene: TRBV5-1; J gene: TRBJ1-4; clone size: many; D gene: -
CDR3 protein: CASSPSGSQTYNEQFF; CDR3 DNA: TGTGCCAGTAGCCCTAGCGGGAGTCAGACCTACAATGAGCAGTTCTTC; V gene: TRBV19; J gene: TRBJ2-1; clone size: few; D gene: TRBD2
CDR3 protein: CASSFTPNTEAFF; CDR3 DNA: TGTGCCAGCAGCTTCACACCGAACACTGAAGCTTTCTTT; V gene: TRBV7-9; J gene: TRBJ1-1; clone size: many; D gene: -
CDR3 protein: CSARDVGGNQPQHF; CDR3 DNA: TGCAGTGCTAGAGATGTTGGGGGTAATCAGCCCCAGCATTTT; V gene: TRBV20-1; J gene: TRBJ1-5; clone size: -; D gene: -
CDR3 protein: CSARDMRPEKLFF; CDR3 DNA: TGCAGTGCTAGAGACATGAGGCCCGAAAAACTGTTTTTT; V gene: TRBV20-1; J gene: TRBJ1-4; clone size: many; D gene: -
CDR3 protein: CASSLEGPRYEQYF; CDR3 DNA: TGCGCCAGCAGCTTGGAGGGACCCAGATACGAGCAGTACTTC; V gene: TRBV5-1; J gene: TRBJ2-7; clone size: -; D gene: -
CDR3 protein: CSVGRTATNEKLFF; CDR3 DNA: TGCAGCGTTGGGCGGACGGCAACTAATGAAAAACTGTTTTTT; V gene: TRBV29-1; J gene: TRBJ1-4; clone size: many; D gene: -
CDR3 protein: CSARDSYGTNYGYTF; CDR3 DNA: TGCAGTGCCCGGGACAGTTATGGGACTAACTATGGCTACACCTTC; V gene: TRBV20-1; J gene: TRBJ1-2; clone size: many; D gene: TRBD1
CDR3 protein: CASSLAFNEKLSF; CDR3 DNA: TGTGCCAGCAGCTTAGCTTTTAATGAAAAACTGTCTTTT; V gene: TRBV7-6; J gene: TRBJ1-4; clone size: -; D gene: -
CDR3 protein: CATSDPASEQFF; CDR3 DNA: TGTGCCACCAGTGACCCGGCCAGTGAGCAGTTCTTC; V gene: TRBV24-1; J gene: TRBJ2-1; clone size: many; D gene: -
CDR3 protein: CAISEQVATYEQYF; CDR3 DNA: TGTGCCATCAGTGAGCAGGTAGCGACCTACGAGCAGTACTTC; V gene: TRBV10-3; J gene: TRBJ2-7; clone size: few; D gene: -
CDR3 protein: CAWSVQLAGELFF; CDR3 DNA: TGTGCCTGGAGTGTACAGTTAGCTGGGGAGCTGTTTTTT; V gene: TRBV30; J gene: TRBJ2-2; clone size: -; D gene: -
CDR3 protein: CSGPDGDF; CDR3 DNA: TGCAGTGGTCCGGACGGAGATTTT; V gene: TRBV20-1; J gene: TRBJ1-4; clone size: -; D gene: -
CDR3 protein: CSVDDTNYGYTF; CDR3 DNA: TGCAGCGTTGATGACACTAACTATGGCTACACCTTC; V gene: TRBV29-1; J gene: TRBJ1-2; clone size: many; D gene: -
CDR3 protein: CASSLATINYEQYF; CDR3 DNA: TGTGCCAGCAGCTTAGCGACTATCAACTACGAGCAGTACTTC; V gene: TRBV7-9; J gene: TRBJ2-7; clone size: few; D gene: -
CDR3 protein: CSVEQGLGYEQYF; CDR3 DNA: TGCAGTGTGGAACAGGGATTGGGCTACGAGCAGTACTTC; V gene: TRBV20-1; J gene: TRBJ2-7; clone size: -; D gene: -
CDR3 protein: CSARGYYSNQPQHF; CDR3 DNA: TGCAGTGCAAGGGGTTATTATAGCAATCAGCCCCAGCATTTT; V gene: TRBV20-1; J gene: TRBJ1-5; clone size: -; D gene: -
CDR3 protein: CSVEVPGGSEAFF; CDR3 DNA: TGCAGCGTTGAAGTACCAGGGGGCTCTGAAGCTTTCTTT; V gene: TRBV29-1; J gene: TRBJ1-1; clone size: few; D gene: TRBD1
CDR3 protein: CSVEVGQGDGYTF; CDR3 DNA: TGCAGCGTTGAGGTCGGACAGGGGGATGGCTACACCTTC; V gene: TRBV29-1; J gene: TRBJ1-2; clone size: -; D gene: TRBD1
CDR3 protein: CASSQGPDRGRGKLFF; CDR3 DNA: TGTGCCAGCAGCCAGGGTCCCGACAGAGGAAGGGGAAAACTGTTTTTT; V gene: TRBV3-1; J gene: TRBJ1-4; clone size: few; D gene: -
CDR3 protein: CASSLGKGDYGYTF; CDR3 DNA: TGTGCCAGCAGCTTAGGGAAGGGTGACTATGGCTACACCTTC; V gene: TRBV7-2; J gene: TRBJ1-2; clone size: few; D gene: -
CDR3 protein: CASGAQYNEQFF; CDR3 DNA: TGTGCCAGCGGAGCGCAATACAATGAGCAGTTCTTC; V gene: TRBV14; J gene: TRBJ2-1; clone size: few; D gene: -
CDR3 protein: CASSPAGARKNTEAFF; CDR3 DNA: TGTGCCAGCAGCCCAGCCGGGGCCAGGAAGAACACTGAAGCTTTCTTT; V gene: TRBV3-1; J gene: TRBJ1-1; clone size: few; D gene: -
CDR3 protein: CSARDSAGSDTEAFF; CDR3 DNA: TGCAGTGCTAGAGATTCGGCAGGGTCGGACACTGAAGCTTTCTTT; V gene: TRBV20-1; J gene: TRBJ1-1; clone size: few; D gene: -
CDR3 protein: CASSSSGTVNSGNTIYF; CDR3 DNA: TGTGCCAGCAGCTCTTCTGGGACAGTGAACTCTGGAAACACCATATATTTT; V gene: TRBV7-2; J gene: TRBJ1-3; clone size: -; D gene: TRBD1
CDR3 protein: CASSPKGGRAGGELFF; CDR3 DNA: TGTGCCAGCAGCCCCAAGGGCGGGAGGGCCGGCGGGGAGCTGTTTTTT; V gene: TRBV11-2; J gene: TRBJ2-2; clone size: -; D gene: TRBD2
CDR3 protein: CSSSLVVPNYGYTF; CDR3 DNA: TGTTCCAGCAGCTTAGTAGTACCTAACTATGGCTACACCTTC; V gene: TRBV7-2; J gene: TRBJ1-2; clone size: -; D gene: -
CDR3 protein: CASSLAGSISTDTQYF; CDR3 DNA: TGCGCCAGCAGCTTGGCCGGATCCATTAGCACAGATACGCAGTATTTT; V gene: TRBV5-1; J gene: TRBJ2-3; clone size: -; D gene: -